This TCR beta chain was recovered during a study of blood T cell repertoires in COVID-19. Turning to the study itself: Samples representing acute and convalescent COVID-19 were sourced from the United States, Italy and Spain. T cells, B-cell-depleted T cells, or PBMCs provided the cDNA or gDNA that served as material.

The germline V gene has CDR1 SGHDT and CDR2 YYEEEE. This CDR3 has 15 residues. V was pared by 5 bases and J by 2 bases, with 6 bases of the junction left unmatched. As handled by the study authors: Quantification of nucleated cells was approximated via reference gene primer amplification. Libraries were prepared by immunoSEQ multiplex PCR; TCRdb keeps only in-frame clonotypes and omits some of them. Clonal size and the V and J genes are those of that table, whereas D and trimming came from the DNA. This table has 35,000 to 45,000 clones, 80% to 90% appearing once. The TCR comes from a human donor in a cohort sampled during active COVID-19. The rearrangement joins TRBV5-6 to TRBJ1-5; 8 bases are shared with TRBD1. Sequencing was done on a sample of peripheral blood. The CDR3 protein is CASSYNRGGNQPQHF. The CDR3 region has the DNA TGTGCCAGCAGTTATAACAGGGGGGGCAATCAGCCCCAGCATTTT.